This is a list of T cell receptor beta chains from one sample in a study of cytomegalovirus exposure and HLA in healthy donors. Only in-frame clones appear in the TCRdb table, and some are missing; sequencing was by immunoSEQ multiplex PCR. The table lists 130,000 or so clones, about 80% of them singletons. Material: PBMCs. The receptor set was obtained from a woman aged 40-49 years in good health and CMV-seronegative. CDR3s include the opening cysteine and the closing phenylalanine or tryptophan. The D gene is left open where the match is weak. Some rows have no size entry. The others give once, few or many, or a class for an expanded clone.

V gene	D gene	clone size	J gene	CDR3 DNA	CDR3 protein
TRBV6-5	TRBD1	.	TRBJ2-1	TGTGCCAGCAGTCTAAGGGGGCCGGGTAGTGAGCAGTTCTTC	CASSLRGPGSEQFF
TRBV4-2	.	.	TRBJ2-1	TGTGCCAGCAGCCAAAATCTTTACGGGAGTTACAACGCTGAGCAGTTCTTC	CASSQNLYGSYNAEQFF
TRBV11-2	.	.	TRBJ2-7	TGTGCCAGCAGCTCAGGGGGGACGATGTCCTACGAGCAGTACTTC	CASSSGGTMSYEQYF
TRBV19	.	.	TRBJ1-5	TGTGCCAGTAGTATAGACGGTGATAGCAATCAGCCCCAGCATTTT	CASSIDGDSNQPQHF
TRBV7-9	.	.	TRBJ2-7	TGTGCCAGCGTCCCCCCCCGGGAGATATCCTACGAGCAGTACTTC	CASVPPREISYEQYF
TRBV19	.	.	TRBJ1-5	TGTGCCAGTAGTGGGAGGCATCAGCCCCAGCATTTT	CASSGRHQPQHF
TRBV5-6	.	.	TRBJ1-4	TGTGCCAGCAGCTTGAGGGGGGGCGAAAAACTGTTTTTT	CASSLRGGEKLFF
TRBV10-3	TRBD1	.	TRBJ1-6	TGTGCCTCAGGGACAGGGGGCTGGTTCAATAATTCACCCCTCCACTTT	CASGTGGWFNNSPLHF
TRBV4-1	.	.	TRBJ1-1	TGCGCCAGCAGCCGGGGCGATAGTTACACTGAAGCTTTCTTT	CASSRGDSYTEAFF
TRBV10-1	TRBD2	.	TRBJ2-3	TGCGCCAGCACCTTCTTAGCGGGAGGCACAGATACGCAGTATTTT	CASTFLAGGTDTQYF
TRBV5-1	TRBD2	.	TRBJ2-5	TGCGCCAGCAACCTGGGACTAGCGGTGATCCAAGAGACCCAGTACTTC	CASNLGLAVIQETQYF
TRBV20-1	.	few	TRBJ2-5	TGCAGTGCTTCGGACCAAGAGACCCAGTACTTC	CSASDQETQYF
TRBV28	TRBD2	.	TRBJ2-1	TGTGCCAGCGGGAGGGCCTACAATGAGCAGTTCTTC	CASGRAYNEQFF
TRBV19	TRBD2	once	TRBJ2-5	TGTGCCAGTAGGGAACGTTCGTCGGGAGGGGAGACCCAGTACTTC	CASRERSSGGETQYF
TRBV11-2	TRBD2	.	TRBJ2-7	TGTGCCAGCAGACAACCGGGACTAGCGCACTCCGGGCAGTACTTC	CASRQPGLAHSGQYF
TRBV21-1	.	.	TRBJ2-7	TGTGCCAGCAGTTCCGGGACACGGCGAACCTACGAGCAGTACTTC	CASSSGTRRTYEQYF
TRBV4-2	.	.	TRBJ2-5	TGTGCCAGCAGCTTGGCGGGGACTCCGACCCAGTACTTC	CASSLAGTPTQYF
TRBV6-5	.	.	TRBJ1-5	TGTGCCAGCACCCCGGGTGCAGGGCGAGTGGCCCAGCATTTT	CASTPGAGRVAQHF
TRBV7-8	TRBD1	.	TRBJ1-4	TGTGCCAGCAGTTTGGAACTGGGACAGGGGACGAAAAGGGGAAAACTGTTTTTT	CASSLELGQGTKRGKLFF
TRBV9	.	.	TRBJ2-1	TGTGCCAGCAGCGTAGCGACTACCCTCAATGAGCAGTTCTTC	CASSVATTLNEQFF
TRBV5-1	TRBD2	few	TRBJ2-1	TGCGCCAGCAGCCCGGCGGGACTAGCGGGAGCTGGGGAGCAGTTCTTC	CASSPAGLAGAGEQFF
TRBV5-4	.	.	TRBJ2-7	TGTGCCAGCAGCTTGGTAGGGGGGGTCCGGGGCGAGCAGTACTTC	CASSLVGGVRGEQYF
TRBV18	TRBD2	.	TRBJ2-5	TGTGCCAGCTCACCACGGCCTAGCGGGAGGCTCGCTGGAGAGACCCAGTACTTC	CASSPRPSGRLAGETQYF
TRBV4-2	.	.	TRBJ2-7	TGTGCCAGCAGCCAAGATGCCAGGGGGGTCGACCGGTACCAGCAGTACTTC	CASSQDARGVDRYQQYF
TRBV11-1	TRBD1	.	TRBJ1-4	TGTGCCAGCAGCCCGAGGGGACAGCCGAATGAAAAACTGTTTTTT	CASSPRGQPNEKLFF
TRBV28	TRBD2	.	TRBJ2-1	TGTGCCAGCAGTCCTCCTACTAGCGGACTACACAATGAGCAGTTCTTC	CASSPPTSGLHNEQFF
TRBV5-5	.	.	TRBJ2-2	TGTGCCAGCAGCTTGAGGCAGGGCGACACCGGGGAGCTGTTTTTT	CASSLRQGDTGELFF
TRBV27	TRBD1	.	TRBJ2-7	TGTGCCAGCAGTTGGACAGGGCAGGACGAGCAGTACTTC	CASSWTGQDEQYF
TRBV14	TRBD1	.	TRBJ2-1	TGTGCCAGCAGCCACCTAGGACAGGGCTACAATGAGCAGTTCTTC	CASSHLGQGYNEQFF
TRBV27	.	few	TRBJ2-1	TGTGCCAGCAGTCCCAACCCCACAGTTAATGAGCAGTTCTTC	CASSPNPTVNEQFF
TRBV6-1	.	once	TRBJ2-7	TGTGCCAGCAGTGGACTAGTCCAGTCGGGCGAGCAGTACTTC	CASSGLVQSGEQYF
TRBV4-1	TRBD2	.	TRBJ2-1	TGCGCCAGCAGCCAAGTCAGACTAGCGGGAGGGCCGTACAATGAGCAGTTCTTC	CASSQVRLAGGPYNEQFF
TRBV7-3	TRBD1	.	TRBJ1-2	TGTGCCAGCAGCTTAATGGGGCAGGGGGCGGGTGGCTACACCTTC	CASSLMGQGAGGYTF
TRBV7-2	TRBD2	.	TRBJ2-1	TGTGCCAGCAGCTCTAGCGGGAGCGTTTACAATGAGCAGTTCTTC	CASSSSGSVYNEQFF
TRBV7-9	.	.	TRBJ2-5	TGTTCCAGCAGCTTAGCGACAGGCCAAGAGACCCAGTACTTC	CSSSLATGQETQYF
TRBV9	TRBD2	.	TRBJ2-3	TGTGCCAGCAGCGACTTAGCGGGGGGACGCACAGATACGCAGTATTTT	CASSDLAGGRTDTQYF
TRBV28	TRBD2	few	TRBJ2-1	TGTGCCAGCAGTTTAATTCGGGAGGGCCGAACTTGGTTCTTC	CASSLIREGRTWFF
TRBV7-9	.	.	TRBJ2-7	TGTGCCAGCAGATCCGACATCTACGAGCAGTACTTC	CASRSDIYEQYF
TRBV19	.	.	TRBJ1-2	TGTGCCAGTACCCTGGGGAGAGGATATGGCTACACCTTC	CASTLGRGYGYTF
TRBV5-4	.	.	TRBJ2-7	TGTGCCAGCAGCTTGGACAGAGCCTACGAGCAGTACTTC	CASSLDRAYEQYF
TRBV5-6	.	few	TRBJ2-7	TGTGCCAGCAGCTTAGGGAGCCTCTACGAGCAGTACTTC	CASSLGSLYEQYF
TRBV5-4	.	.	TRBJ1-1	TGTGCCAGCAGCCGACAACAGTTCACTGAAGCTTTCTTT	CASSRQQFTEAFF
TRBV15	.	few	TRBJ1-5	TGTGCCACCAGCCCAGACAGGTGGGGGAATCAGCCCCAGCATTTT	CATSPDRWGNQPQHF
TRBV5-1	.	.	TRBJ1-3	TGCGCCAGCAGCTTTACAACCTCTGGAAACACCATATATTTT	CASSFTTSGNTIYF
TRBV6-6	.	.	TRBJ2-7	TGTGCCAGCAGTAACCCATCACGGACAGATACCTACGAGCAGTACTTC	CASSNPSRTDTYEQYF
TRBV9	TRBD2	.	TRBJ2-1	TGTGCCAGCAGCCTCCCGGGGGGGGTTCTTGGGACTAGCGGGAGCGCTCCCTACAATGAGCAGTTCTTC	CASSLPGGVLGTSGSAPYNEQFF
TRBV4-3	TRBD1	.	TRBJ1-5	TGCGCCAGCAGTCGGGACAGGGGGGATCAGCCCCAGCATTTT	CASSRDRGDQPQHF
TRBV4-3	TRBD1	once	TRBJ1-6	TGCGCCAGCAGCCAAGGACAGGGAGGTGGATATAATTCACCCCTCCACTTT	CASSQGQGGGYNSPLHF
TRBV5-6	TRBD2	few	TRBJ2-1	TGTGCCAGCAGCTTGGTTAGCGGGAGGGCACTTTACAATGAGCAGTTCTTC	CASSLVSGRALYNEQFF
TRBV10-3	TRBD1	.	TRBJ1-2	TGTGCCACCCGACTTCGGACAGGGATCTACTATGGCTACACCTTC	CATRLRTGIYYGYTF
TRBV4-1	.	.	TRBJ1-3	TGCGCCAGCAGCCAAGTAAATGCCCCAGGGGACGGAAACACCATATATTTT	CASSQVNAPGDGNTIYF
TRBV28	TRBD2	.	TRBJ2-7	TGTGCCAGCAGTTTCCCGCCTAGCGGCTCGCACTACGAGCAGTACTTC	CASSFPPSGSHYEQYF
TRBV7-9	TRBD2	.	TRBJ2-7	TGTGCCAGCAGCTTAACCCCGACACCGGGAGGGCAGTACGAGCAGTACTTC	CASSLTPTPGGQYEQYF
TRBV4-1	TRBD1	.	TRBJ2-5	TGCGCCAGCAGCTACCACCCGGGACAGGGAGGGGGCCAAGAGACCCAGTACTTC	CASSYHPGQGGGQETQYF
TRBV9	.	.	TRBJ2-1	TGTGCCAGCAGCGTAGGGCAGTCCAATGAGCAGTTCTTC	CASSVGQSNEQFF